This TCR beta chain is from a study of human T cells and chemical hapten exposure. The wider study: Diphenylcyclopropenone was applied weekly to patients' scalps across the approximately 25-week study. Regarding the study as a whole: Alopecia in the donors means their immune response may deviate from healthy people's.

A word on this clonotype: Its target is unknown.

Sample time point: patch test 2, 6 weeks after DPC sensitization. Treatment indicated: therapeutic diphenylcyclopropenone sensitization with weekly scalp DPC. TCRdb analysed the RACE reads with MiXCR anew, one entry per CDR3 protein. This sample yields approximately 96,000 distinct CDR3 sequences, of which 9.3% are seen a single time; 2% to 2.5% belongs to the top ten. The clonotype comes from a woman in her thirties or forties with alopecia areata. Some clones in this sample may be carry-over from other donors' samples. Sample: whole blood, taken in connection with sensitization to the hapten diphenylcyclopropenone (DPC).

The CDR3 spells CASSLTGRQETQYF. As DNA, the CDR3 is TGCGCCAGCAGCTTGACAGGCCGCCAAGAGACCCAGTACTTC. The chain has TRBV5-1 and TRBJ2-5, with D tentatively TRBD1 (5 bases). CDR1 and CDR2 (germline): SGHRS, YFSETQ. V dropped 1 base and J dropped 1 base, with 8 bases sitting between them. The length of the CDR3 is 14 residues.